The entry below gives a single TCR beta chain sequence along with its context. The entry originates in a study of blood T cell repertoires in COVID-19. Here immunoSEQ multiplex PCR was the method, and the copy in TCRdb shows in-frame clones only, minus some. Of about 500,000 clones listed, about 85% are singletons. Participants' reported clinical history set cohort assignment. The source material was PBMCs or T cells enriched from blood (not recorded which). This clonotype was obtained from a young woman who had recovered from COVID-19.

The CDR3 spells CASSLGQGEGTEAFF. CDR3 sequence (DNA): TGCGCCAGCAGCCTGGGACAGGGAGAGGGGACTGAAGCTTTCTTT. The gene calls are TRBV4-1 and TRBJ1-1, with 9 bases matching TRBD1. Germline V lookup: CDR1 MGHRA, CDR2 YSYEKL. The CDR3 covers 15 residues. Trimming took 4 bases from V and 5 from J; bases not matched to a gene: 8.